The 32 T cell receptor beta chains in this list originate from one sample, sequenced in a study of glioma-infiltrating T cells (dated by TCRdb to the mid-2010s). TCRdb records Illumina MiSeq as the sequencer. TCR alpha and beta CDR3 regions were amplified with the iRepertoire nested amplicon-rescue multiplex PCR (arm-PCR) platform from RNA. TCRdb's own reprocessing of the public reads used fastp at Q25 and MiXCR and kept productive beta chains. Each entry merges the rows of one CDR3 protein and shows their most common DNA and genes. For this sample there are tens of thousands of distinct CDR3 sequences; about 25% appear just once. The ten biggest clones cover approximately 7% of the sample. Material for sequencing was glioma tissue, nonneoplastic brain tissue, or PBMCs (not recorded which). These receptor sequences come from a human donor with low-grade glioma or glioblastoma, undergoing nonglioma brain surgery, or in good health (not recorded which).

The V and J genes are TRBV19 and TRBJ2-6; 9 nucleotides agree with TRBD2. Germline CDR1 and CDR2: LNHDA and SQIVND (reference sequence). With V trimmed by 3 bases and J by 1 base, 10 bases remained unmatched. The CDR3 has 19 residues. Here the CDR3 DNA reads TGTGCCAGTAGTATCTGGCGAGCGGGAGGACCGTCTGGGGCCAACGTCCTGACTTTC. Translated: CASSIWRAGGPSGANVLTF.

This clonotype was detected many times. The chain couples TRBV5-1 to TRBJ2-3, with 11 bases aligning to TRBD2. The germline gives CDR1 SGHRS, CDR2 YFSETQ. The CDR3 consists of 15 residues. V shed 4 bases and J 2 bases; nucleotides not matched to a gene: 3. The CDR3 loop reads CASSRLAGHTDTQYF. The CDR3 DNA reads TGCGCCAGCAGCCGACTAGCGGGGCACACAGATACGCAGTATTTT.

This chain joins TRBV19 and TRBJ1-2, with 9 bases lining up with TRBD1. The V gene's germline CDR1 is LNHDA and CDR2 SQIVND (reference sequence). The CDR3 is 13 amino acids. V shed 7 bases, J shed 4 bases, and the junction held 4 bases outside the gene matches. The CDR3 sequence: CASNTGGSYGYTF. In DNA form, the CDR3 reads TGTGCCAGTAATACAGGGGGCAGCTATGGCTACACCTTC.

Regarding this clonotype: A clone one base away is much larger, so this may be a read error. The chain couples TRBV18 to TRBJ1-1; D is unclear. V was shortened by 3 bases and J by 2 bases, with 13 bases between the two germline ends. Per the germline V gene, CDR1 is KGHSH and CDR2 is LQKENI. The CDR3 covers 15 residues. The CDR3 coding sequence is TGTGCCAGCTCACCGCGAAGTACAGAAAACACTGAAGCTTTCTTT. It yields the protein CASSPRSTENTEAFF.

This chain's CDR3 is CASSLVTATEAFF. DNA of the CDR3: TGTGCCAGCAGCTTAGTAACGGCGACTGAAGCTTTCTTT. The chain carries TRBV11-2 and TRBJ1-1; D remains unclear. The CDR3 consists of 13 residues. The germline CDR1 and CDR2 sequences are SGHAT and FQNNGV. V lost 1 base and J 5 bases, leaving 8 bases between the germline ends.

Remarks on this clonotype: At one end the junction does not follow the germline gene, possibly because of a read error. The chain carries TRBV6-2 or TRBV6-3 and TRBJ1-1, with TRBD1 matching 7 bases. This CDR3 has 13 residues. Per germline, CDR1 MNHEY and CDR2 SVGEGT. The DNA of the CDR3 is TGTGCCAGCAGTCAAACAGGGGCCACTGAATCTCTCTTT. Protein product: CASSQTGATESLF.

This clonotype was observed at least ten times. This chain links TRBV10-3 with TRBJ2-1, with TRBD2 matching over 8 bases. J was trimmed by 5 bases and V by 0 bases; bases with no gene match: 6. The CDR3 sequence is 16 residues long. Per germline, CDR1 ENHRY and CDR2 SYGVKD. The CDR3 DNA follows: TGTGCCATCAGTGAGTCGAACTGGCGGGGGGACAATGAGCAGTTCTTC. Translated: CAISESNWRGDNEQFF.

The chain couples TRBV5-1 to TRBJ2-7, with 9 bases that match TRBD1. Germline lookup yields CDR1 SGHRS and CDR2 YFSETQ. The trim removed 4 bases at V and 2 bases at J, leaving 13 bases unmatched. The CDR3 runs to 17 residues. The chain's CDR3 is CASSREPGQGWTYEQYF. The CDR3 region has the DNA TGCGCCAGCAGCCGGGAACCTGGACAGGGGTGGACCTACGAGCAGTACTTC.

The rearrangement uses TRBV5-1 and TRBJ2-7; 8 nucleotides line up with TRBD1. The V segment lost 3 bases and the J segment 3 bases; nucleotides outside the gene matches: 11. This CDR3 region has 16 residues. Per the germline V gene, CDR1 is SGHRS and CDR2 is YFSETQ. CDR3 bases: TGCGCCAGCAGCTCAACTGCCCTGACAGGGGACTACGAGCAGTACTTC. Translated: CASSSTALTGDYEQYF.

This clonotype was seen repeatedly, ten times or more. This CDR3 reads CASSPQQRPGNTIYF. CDR3 DNA: TGTGCCAGCAGCCCCCAACAGCGGCCGGGAAACACCATATATTTT. The rearrangement joins TRBV7-2 to TRBJ1-3; D gene uncertain. Trimming stripped 5 bases from V and 4 bases from J, with 15 bases between. The CDR3 runs to 15 residues. Germline V gene lookup returns CDR1 SGHTA and CDR2 FQGNSA.

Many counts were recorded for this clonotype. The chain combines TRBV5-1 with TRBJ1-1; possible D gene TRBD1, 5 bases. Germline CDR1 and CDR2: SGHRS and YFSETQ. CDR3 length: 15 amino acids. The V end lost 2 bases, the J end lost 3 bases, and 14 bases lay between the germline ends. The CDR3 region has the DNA TGCGCCAGCAGCTTCGATGGACAAGGGGACACTGAAGCTTTCTTT. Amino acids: CASSFDGQGDTEAFF.

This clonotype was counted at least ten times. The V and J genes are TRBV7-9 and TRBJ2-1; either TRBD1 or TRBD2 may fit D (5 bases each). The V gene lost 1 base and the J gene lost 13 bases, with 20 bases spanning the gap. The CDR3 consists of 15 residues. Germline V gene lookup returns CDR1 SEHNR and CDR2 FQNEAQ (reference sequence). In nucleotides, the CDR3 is TGTGCCAGCAGCTTAGACGCGTTTGGGGGAATGAGACAGTTCTTC. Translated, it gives CASSLDAFGGMRQFF.

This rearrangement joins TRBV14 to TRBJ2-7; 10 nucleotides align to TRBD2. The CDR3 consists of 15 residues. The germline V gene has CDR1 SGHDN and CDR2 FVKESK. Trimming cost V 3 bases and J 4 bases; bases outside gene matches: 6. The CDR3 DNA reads TGTGCCAGCAGCCACAGCGGGAGGGCCTGGTACGAGCAGTACTTC. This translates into CASSHSGRAWYEQYF.

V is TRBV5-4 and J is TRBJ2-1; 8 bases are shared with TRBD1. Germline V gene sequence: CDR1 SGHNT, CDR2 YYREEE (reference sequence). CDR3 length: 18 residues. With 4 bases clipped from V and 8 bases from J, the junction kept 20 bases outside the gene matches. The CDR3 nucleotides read TGTGCCAGCAGCCTCGGCGTAATCGGGCAGGGGGCGAATGATGAGCAGTTCTTC. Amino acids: CASSLGVIGQGANDEQFF. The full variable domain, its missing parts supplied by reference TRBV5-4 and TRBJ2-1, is ETGVTQSPTHLIKTRGQQVTLRCSSQSGHNTVSWYQQALGQGPQFIFQYYREEENGRGNFPPRFSGLQFPNYSSELNVNALELDDSALYLCASSLGVIGQGANDEQFFGPGTRLTVL.

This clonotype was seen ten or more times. The CDR3 sequence: CASSFTGSSGNTIYF. Written as DNA, the CDR3 is TGTGCCAGCAGCTTCACAGGAAGCTCTGGAAACACCATATATTTT. V gene TRBV9 combines with J gene TRBJ1-3; D is perhaps TRBD1 (5 bases). V gave up 4 bases and J gave up 0 bases, with 11 bases separating them. Germline V CDR1 and CDR2: SGDLS, YYNGEE. CDR3 size: 15 residues.

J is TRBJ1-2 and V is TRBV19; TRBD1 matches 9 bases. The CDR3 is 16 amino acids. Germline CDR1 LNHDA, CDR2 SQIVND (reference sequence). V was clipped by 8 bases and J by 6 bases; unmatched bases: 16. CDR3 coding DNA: TGTGCCAGTTGTCAAACCGGGACAGGGTATAAGGATGGCTACACCTTC. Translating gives CASCQTGTGYKDGYTF.

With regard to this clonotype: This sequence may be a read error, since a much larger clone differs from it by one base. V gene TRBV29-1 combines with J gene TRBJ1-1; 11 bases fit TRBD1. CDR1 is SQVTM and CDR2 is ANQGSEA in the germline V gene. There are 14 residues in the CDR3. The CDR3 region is CSVAWTGGNTKAFF. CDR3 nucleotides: TGCAGCGTTGCCTGGACAGGGGGCAACACTAAAGCTTTCTTT. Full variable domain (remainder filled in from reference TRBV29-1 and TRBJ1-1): SAVISQKPSRDICQRGTSLTIQCQVDSQVTMMFWYRQQPGQSLTLIATANQGSEATYESGFVIDKFPISRPNLTFSTLTVSNMSPEDSSIYLCSVAWTGGNTKAFFGQGTRLTVV.

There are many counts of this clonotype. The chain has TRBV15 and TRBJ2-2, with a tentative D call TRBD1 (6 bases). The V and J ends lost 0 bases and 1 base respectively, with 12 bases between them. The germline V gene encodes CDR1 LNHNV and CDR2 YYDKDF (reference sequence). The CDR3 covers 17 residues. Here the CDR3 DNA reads TGTGCCACCAGCAGAGACCCCCCGACAGGGAACACCGGGGAGCTGTTTTTT. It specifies CATSRDPPTGNTGELFF.

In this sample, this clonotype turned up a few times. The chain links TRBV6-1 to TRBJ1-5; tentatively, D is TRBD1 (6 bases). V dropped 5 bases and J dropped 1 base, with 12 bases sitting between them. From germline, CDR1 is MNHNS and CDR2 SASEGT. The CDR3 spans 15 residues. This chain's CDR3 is CASSRLQGSNQPQHF. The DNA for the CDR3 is TGTGCCAGCAGTAGGCTCCAGGGGAGCAATCAGCCCCAGCATTTT.

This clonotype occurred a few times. The CDR3 loop reads CASSIFPGTAGYEQYF. As DNA, the CDR3 is TGTGCCAGTAGTATATTCCCGGGGACAGCCGGATACGAGCAGTACTTC. The chain uses TRBV19 and TRBJ2-7; 7 bases align to TRBD1. The V gene's germline CDR1 is LNHDA and CDR2 SQIVND (reference sequence). Unmatched junction bases numbered 11, after V lost 2 bases and J lost 4 bases. The CDR3 totals 16 residues. The whole variable domain, remainder taken from reference TRBV19 and TRBJ2-7, is DGGITQSPKYLFRKEGQNVTLSCEQNLNHDAMYWYRQDPGQGLRLIYYSQIVNDFQKGDIAEGYSVSREKKESFPLTVTSAQKNPTAFYLCASSIFPGTAGYEQYFGPGTRLTVT.

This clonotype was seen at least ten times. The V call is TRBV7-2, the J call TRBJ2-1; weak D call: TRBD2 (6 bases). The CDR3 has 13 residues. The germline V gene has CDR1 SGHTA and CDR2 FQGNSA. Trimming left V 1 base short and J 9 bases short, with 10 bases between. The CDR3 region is CASSLGLASEQFF. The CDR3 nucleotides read TGTGCCAGCAGCTTAGGCCTAGCGAGTGAGCAGTTCTTC.

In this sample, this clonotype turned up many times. As DNA, the CDR3 is TGCAGTGCTAGAGATCTCAGCACCGGGGAGCTGTTTTTT. Protein product: CSARDLSTGELFF. The chain uses TRBV20-1 and TRBJ2-2; D remains unclear. CDR1 is DFQATT, CDR2 SNEGSKA, per germline (reference sequence). This CDR3 region has 13 residues. V gave up 0 bases and J gave up 4 bases, with 6 bases separating them.

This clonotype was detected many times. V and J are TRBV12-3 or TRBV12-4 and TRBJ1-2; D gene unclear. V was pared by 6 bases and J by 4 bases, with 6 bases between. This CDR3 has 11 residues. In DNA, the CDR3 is TGTGCCAGCAGCCTACGCTATGGCTACACCTTC. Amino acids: CASSLRYGYTF.

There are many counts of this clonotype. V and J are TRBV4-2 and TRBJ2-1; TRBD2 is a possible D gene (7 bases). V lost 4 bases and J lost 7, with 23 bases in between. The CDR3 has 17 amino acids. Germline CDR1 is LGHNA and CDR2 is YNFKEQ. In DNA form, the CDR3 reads TGTGCCAGCAGCCCTACCCAGGGAGGGGGTGACAGGAATGAGCAGTTCTTC. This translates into CASSPTQGGGDRNEQFF.

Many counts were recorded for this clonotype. CDR3 sequence: CASSLLSVTGFNEQFF. In DNA, the CDR3 is TGTGCCAGCAGTTTACTTTCAGTGACCGGTTTCAATGAGCAGTTCTTC. The chain carries TRBV27 and TRBJ2-1; D call uncertain. V lost 2 bases and J 6 bases, leaving 17 bases between the germline ends. This CDR3 comprises 16 residues. Looked up from germline, CDR1 is MNHEY and CDR2 is SMNVEV (reference sequence).

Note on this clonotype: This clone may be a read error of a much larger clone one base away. The CDR3: CASSLWGPGYTF. CDR3 DNA: TGTGCCAGCAGCCTCTGGGGGCCAGGCTACACCTTC. The J gene is TRBJ1-2, the V gene TRBV3-1; D might be TRBD1 (6 bases). This CDR3 spans 12 amino acids. V was cut by 4 bases and J by 8 bases, with 11 bases left in between. Looked up from germline, CDR1 is LGHDT and CDR2 is YNNKEL (reference sequence).

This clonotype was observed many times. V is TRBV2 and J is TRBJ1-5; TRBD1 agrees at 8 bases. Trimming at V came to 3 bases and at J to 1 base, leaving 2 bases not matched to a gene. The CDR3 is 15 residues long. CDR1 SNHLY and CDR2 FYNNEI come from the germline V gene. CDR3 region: CASSEGQVSNQPQHF. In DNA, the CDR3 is TGTGCCAGCAGTGAGGGACAGGTGAGCAATCAGCCCCAGCATTTT.

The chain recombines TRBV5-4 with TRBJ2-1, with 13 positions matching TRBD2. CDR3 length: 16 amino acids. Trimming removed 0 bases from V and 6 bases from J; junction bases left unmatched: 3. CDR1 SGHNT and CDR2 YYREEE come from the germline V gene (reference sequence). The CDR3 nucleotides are TGTGCCAGCAGCTTGGAGACTAGCGGGAGGTCCAATGAGCAGTTCTTC. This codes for CASSLETSGRSNEQFF.

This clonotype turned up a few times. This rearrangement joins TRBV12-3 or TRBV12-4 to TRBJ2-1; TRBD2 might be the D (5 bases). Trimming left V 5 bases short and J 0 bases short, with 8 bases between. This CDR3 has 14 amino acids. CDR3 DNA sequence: TGTGCCAGCAGTGAGCGGACCTCCTACAATGAGCAGTTCTTC. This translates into CASSERTSYNEQFF.

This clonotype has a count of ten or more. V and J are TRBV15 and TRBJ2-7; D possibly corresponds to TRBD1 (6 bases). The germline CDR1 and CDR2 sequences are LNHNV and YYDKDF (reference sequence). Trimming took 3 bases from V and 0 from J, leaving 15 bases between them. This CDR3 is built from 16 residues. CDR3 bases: TGTGCCACCAGCAGGAGCCGACAGGAGAGCTCCTACGAGCAGTACTTC. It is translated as CATSRSRQESSYEQYF.

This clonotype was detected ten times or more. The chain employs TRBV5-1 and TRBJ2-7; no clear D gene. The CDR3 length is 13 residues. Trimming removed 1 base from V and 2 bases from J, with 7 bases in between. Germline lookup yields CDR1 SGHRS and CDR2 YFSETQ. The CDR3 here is CASSLQGTYEQYF. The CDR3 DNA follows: TGCGCCAGCAGCTTGCAAGGAACCTACGAGCAGTACTTC.

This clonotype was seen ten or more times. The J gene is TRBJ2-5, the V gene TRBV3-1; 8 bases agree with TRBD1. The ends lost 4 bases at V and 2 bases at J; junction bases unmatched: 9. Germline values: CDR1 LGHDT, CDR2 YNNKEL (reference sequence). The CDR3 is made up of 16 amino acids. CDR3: CASSPTRQGLQETQYF. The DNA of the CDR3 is TGTGCCAGCAGCCCGACAAGACAGGGGCTACAAGAGACCCAGTACTTC.